These 24 T cell receptor beta chains originate from one sample sequenced in a study of shared clonotypes between healthy human individuals. The repertoire was sequenced with immunoSEQ multiplex PCR; TCRdb's copy has only in-frame clones and lacks some. Of under 2.5 million clones in the sample, 80% to 95% were seen once. Material for sequencing was naive CD4+ T cells from PBMCs. As for subset: CD45RA+ positively selected. These receptor sequences come from a man aged 18 to 30 in good health. Some clones in this sample may be carry-over from other donors' samples.

The V and J genes are TRBV27 and TRBJ2-3; D call uncertain. The V and J ends lost 6 bases and 0 bases respectively, with 13 bases between them. There are 15 residues in the CDR3. Germline lookup yields CDR1 MNHEY and CDR2 SMNVEV (reference sequence). CDR3 protein: CASSPYRTSTDTQYF. Here the CDR3 DNA reads TGTGCCAGCAGCCCCTATCGGACCAGCACAGATACGCAGTATTTT.

The chain is built from TRBV6-5 and TRBJ2-4; TRBD2 is a possible D gene (6 bases). V was clipped by 10 bases and J by 10 bases, with 14 bases between them. The germline V gene has CDR1 MNHEY and CDR2 SVGAGI. There are 11 residues in the CDR3. The CDR3, as DNA: TGTGCCACCTATAGGGACTCGATTCAGTACTTC. Translating gives CATYRDSIQYF.

This chain uses TRBV28 with TRBJ2-1; D possibly corresponds to TRBD2 (5 bases). The CDR3 runs to 14 residues. The V gene lost 6 bases and the J gene lost 10 bases, with 19 bases spanning the gap. In germline, CDR1 is MDHEN, CDR2 SYDVKM. CDR3 nucleotides: TGTGCCAGCAGCTACTCCCGGACTGCTTTCGAGCAGTTCTTC. Amino acid sequence: CASSYSRTAFEQFF.

The chain combines TRBV18 with TRBJ2-6; D remains ambiguous. V was clipped by 2 bases and J by 1 base, with 12 bases between them. The CDR3 runs 17 residues. Germline V gene data show CDR1 as KGHSH and CDR2 as LQKENI. CDR3 nucleotides: TGTGCCAGCTCACCAATAGGTCTCCTTTCTGGGGCCAACGTCCTGACTTTC. Translation: CASSPIGLLSGANVLTF. Full variable domain (missing parts from reference TRBV18 and TRBJ2-6): NAGVMQNPRHLVRRRGQEARLRCSPMKGHSHVYWYRQLPEEGLKFMVYLQKENIIDESGMPKERFSAEFPKEGPSILRIQQVVRGDSAAYFCASSPIGLLSGANVLTFGAGSRLTVL.

This chain connects TRBV5-1 to TRBJ2-3; TRBD2 matches 7 bases. The CDR3 is 14 amino acids. CDR1 and CDR2 (germline): SGHRS, YFSETQ. The trim removed 1 base at V and 5 bases at J, leaving 4 bases unmatched. CDR3 loop: CASSLFASGDTQYF. The CDR3 DNA follows: TGCGCCAGCAGCTTGTTCGCTAGCGGAGATACGCAGTATTTT. The whole variable domain, remainder taken from reference TRBV5-1 and TRBJ2-3, is KAGVTQTPRYLIKTRGQQVTLSCSPISGHRSVSWYQQTPGQGLQFLFEYFSETQRNKGNFPGRFSGRQFSNSRSEMNVSTLELGDSALYLCASSLFASGDTQYFGPGTRLTVL.

The chain combines TRBV7-8 with TRBJ1-2, with 8 bases fitting TRBD1. CDR1 is SGHVS and CDR2 is FQNEAQ in the germline V gene. The CDR3 contains 15 residues. The J segment lost 4 bases and the V segment lost 2 bases, leaving 6 bases of the junction unmatched. CDR3 protein: CASSLQGQEVYGYTF. CDR3 coding DNA: TGTGCCAGCAGCTTACAGGGACAGGAGGTCTATGGCTACACCTTC.

The rearrangement links TRBV29-1 to TRBJ1-2, with D unclear. Germline values: CDR1 SQVTM, CDR2 ANQGSEA. Trimming removed 4 bases at V and 5 bases at J, with 23 bases between. The CDR3 loop spans 16 amino acids. In DNA, the CDR3 is TGCAGCGTTGTAGCCCCGGGAGCGCTGTCGGGTTATGGCTACACCTTC. Translation gives CSVVAPGALSGYGYTF.

This chain connects TRBV10-1 to TRBJ2-1; TRBD1 agrees at 10 bases. The length of the CDR3 is 15 residues. Looked up from germline, CDR1 is WNHNN and CDR2 is SYGVQD (reference sequence). The V and J ends lost 2 bases and 6 bases, in that order; junction bases with no gene match: 4. CDR3 DNA sequence: TGCGCCAGCAGTGAGATGGGGACAGGGGCCAATGAGCAGTTCTTC. This translates into CASSEMGTGANEQFF.

The J gene is TRBJ1-5, the V gene TRBV28; unclear D gene. Trimming cost V 0 bases and J 1 base, with 10 bases left between them. This CDR3 spans 16 amino acids. Germline CDR1 is MDHEN and CDR2 is SYDVKM. This CDR3 is CASSLWTSPSNQPQHF. The CDR3 bases are TGTGCCAGCAGTTTATGGACGAGTCCCAGCAATCAGCCCCAGCATTTT.

The genes are TRBV28 and TRBJ2-7; 9 positions agree with TRBD1. J was trimmed by 2 bases and V by 4 bases; bases with no gene match: 6. The CDR3 is 15 amino acids. Germline V gene lookup returns CDR1 MDHEN and CDR2 SYDVKM. The CDR3 spells CASSSTGGLPYEQYF. CDR3 nucleotide sequence: TGTGCCAGCAGTTCGACAGGGGGGCTCCCCTACGAGCAGTACTTC.

The chain employs TRBV28 and TRBJ2-7; the match to TRBD1 covers 7 bases. This CDR3 comprises 15 residues. Germline V lookup: CDR1 MDHEN, CDR2 SYDVKM. V lost 4 bases and J lost 3; bases outside the gene matches: 9. CDR3 region: CASSSSGTAYYEQYF. The CDR3 DNA reads TGTGCCAGCAGTTCCTCCGGGACAGCCTACTACGAGCAGTACTTC.

The rearrangement links TRBV10-1 to TRBJ2-1; 8 nucleotides agree with TRBD2. CDR1 WNHNN and CDR2 SYGVQD come from the germline V gene (reference sequence). V trimming: 4 bases; J trimming: 0 bases; junction bases outside the gene matches: 5. This CDR3 contains 16 residues. DNA of the CDR3: TGCGCCAGCAGTGGGACTAGCCCGAGCTCCTACAATGAGCAGTTCTTC. Translating it yields CASSGTSPSSYNEQFF.

In DNA form, the CDR3 reads TGCAGCGTTGAATCTAGACTCACAGATACGCAGTATTTT. This gives the protein CSVESRLTDTQYF. The chain couples TRBV29-1 to TRBJ2-3; D is ambiguous. Per the germline V gene, CDR1 is SQVTM and CDR2 is ANQGSEA. V was shortened by 2 bases and J by 2 bases, with 8 bases between the two germline ends. This CDR3 is built from 13 residues.

The J gene is TRBJ2-2, the V gene TRBV21-1. TRBV21-1 is recorded as a pseudogene. This CDR3 region has 17 residues. DNA for the CDR3: TGTGCCAGCAGAAAAGGATCCGGGACGCCGAACACCGGGGAGCTGTTTTTT. Its translation: CASRKGSGTPNTGELFF.

There are a few counts of this clone. The chain carries TRBV10-2 and TRBJ1-5; a possible D gene is TRBD1 (5 bases). The germline V gene encodes CDR1 WSHSY and CDR2 SAAADI. The CDR3 spans 14 residues. V lost 2 bases to trimming and J lost 9 bases, with 14 bases between them. The CDR3 sequence is CASSEPGTLVPQHF. The CDR3, as DNA: TGCGCCAGCAGTGAGCCCGGGACCCTCGTGCCCCAGCATTTT.

The chain links TRBV4-3 to TRBJ2-2, with D perhaps matching TRBD1 or TRBD2 (5 bases each). V was shortened by 4 bases and J by 4 bases, with 13 bases between the two germline ends. The CDR3 sequence is 15 residues long. Germline CDR1 and CDR2: LGHNA and YSLEER. CDR3 amino acids: CASSPWDGGTGELFF. The CDR3 DNA reads as TGCGCCAGCAGCCCGTGGGACGGAGGCACCGGGGAGCTGTTTTTT.

The chain combines TRBV29-1 with TRBJ2-5; 8 bases align to TRBD1. Per germline, CDR1 SQVTM and CDR2 ANQGSEA. The CDR3 contains 15 residues. The ends lost 2 bases at V and 5 bases at J; junction bases unmatched: 10. The DNA of the CDR3 is TGCAGCGTTGAATCCCCTACAGGGGGGTGGGAGACCCAGTACTTC. Amino acids: CSVESPTGGWETQYF.

V and J are TRBV5-4 and TRBJ1-2; D uncertain. The germline V and J ends were trimmed by 3 bases and 4 bases, with 13 bases remaining between them. The CDR3 is made up of 14 amino acids. Germline CDR1 is SGHNT and CDR2 is YYREEE (reference sequence). DNA of the CDR3: TGTGCCAGCAGCTCCAAGACCGAAGTCTATGGCTACACCTTC. Translation gives CASSSKTEVYGYTF. Together with reference TRBV5-4 and TRBJ1-2, the CDR3 gives the full variable domain: ETGVTQSPTHLIKTRGQQVTLRCSSQSGHNTVSWYQQALGQGPQFIFQYYREEENGRGNFPPRFSGLQFPNYSSELNVNALELDDSALYLCASSSKTEVYGYTFGSGTRLTVV.

Of note for this clone: Other DNA sequences in this specimen translate into the identical CDR3. The genes are TRBV19 and TRBJ2-7, with 7 nucleotides matching TRBD1. CDR1 is LNHDA, CDR2 SQIVND, per germline (reference sequence). Losses at the gene ends were 6 bases for V and 0 bases for J; bases not matched to a gene: 2. The CDR3 totals 13 residues. The CDR3 spells CASSRDSSYEQYF. CDR3 in DNA: TGTGCCAGTAGCCGGGACAGCTCCTACGAGCAGTACTTC.

Worth noting for this clone: Other DNA sequences in this sample translate to the same CDR3. J is TRBJ1-5 and V is TRBV5-1; D not certain. The CDR3 spans 13 residues. Trimming removed 1 base from V and 1 base from J, with 3 bases in between. CDR1 is SGHRS, CDR2 YFSETQ, per germline. The CDR3 loop reads CASSLSSNQPQHF. CDR3 nucleotide sequence: TGCGCCAGCAGCTTGTCCAGCAATCAGCCCCAGCATTTT.

The CDR3 DNA reads TGTGCCAGCAGTTACAACAGACAGCTGAATGAGCAGTTCTTC. It encodes CASSYNRQLNEQFF. The rearrangement links TRBV6-5 to TRBJ2-1; tentatively, D is TRBD1 (5 bases). Germline V CDR1 and CDR2: MNHEY, SVGAGI. The V gene lost 2 bases and the J gene lost 7 bases, with 12 bases spanning the gap. The CDR3 has 14 residues.

With regard to this clone: This same CDR3 is encoded by further DNA sequences in the sample. CDR3 amino acids: CASSLALGGTEAFF. In DNA form, the CDR3 reads TGCGCCAGCAGCTTGGCCTTAGGGGGAACTGAAGCTTTCTTT. The chain recombines TRBV5-1 with TRBJ1-1; possible D gene TRBD1, 6 bases. Trimming removed 0 bases from V and 5 bases from J, with 11 bases in between. Germline assignment: CDR1 SGHRS and CDR2 YFSETQ. The CDR3 has 14 amino acids.

The chain couples TRBV18 to TRBJ2-7; tentative D call: TRBD1 (5 bases). Looked up from germline, CDR1 is KGHSH and CDR2 is LQKENI. V lost 2 bases and J lost 5, with 13 bases in between. The CDR3 is made up of 14 amino acids. In DNA, the CDR3 is TGTGCCAGCTCACCATCAGGGCTTACCCACGAGCAGTACTTC. This sequence encodes CASSPSGLTHEQYF.

The chain has TRBV5-1 and TRBJ1-3, with D maybe TRBD1 (5 bases). Trimming shortened V by 0 bases and J by 3 bases, and 10 bases separated the two germline ends. The germline CDR1 and CDR2 sequences are SGHRS and YFSETQ. This CDR3 spans 15 amino acids. The CDR3 spells CASSLEGAIGNTIYF. In DNA form, the CDR3 reads TGCGCCAGCAGCTTGGAAGGGGCCATTGGAAACACCATATATTTT.